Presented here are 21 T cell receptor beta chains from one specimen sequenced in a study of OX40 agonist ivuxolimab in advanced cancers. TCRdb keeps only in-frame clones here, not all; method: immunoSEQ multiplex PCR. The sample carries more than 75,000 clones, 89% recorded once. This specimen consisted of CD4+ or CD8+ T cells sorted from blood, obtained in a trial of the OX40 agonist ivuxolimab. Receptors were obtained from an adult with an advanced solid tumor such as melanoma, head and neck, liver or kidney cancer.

DNA of the CDR3: TGTGCCACCAGCAGAGATATAGGGGGAGGACAGCCCCAGCATTTT. Its translation is CATSRDIGGGQPQHF. The chain links TRBV15 to TRBJ1-5, with D possibly matching TRBD1 (6 bases). Per germline, CDR1 LNHNV and CDR2 YYDKDF (reference sequence). The CDR3 is 15 amino acids. V lost 0 bases to trimming and J lost 7 bases, with 13 bases between them.

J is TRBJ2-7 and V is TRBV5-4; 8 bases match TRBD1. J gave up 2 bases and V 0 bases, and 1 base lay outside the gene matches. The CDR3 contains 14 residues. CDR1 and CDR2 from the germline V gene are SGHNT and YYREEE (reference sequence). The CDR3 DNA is TGTGCCAGCAGCTTGGAACAGGGGGCCTACGAGCAGTACTTC. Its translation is CASSLEQGAYEQYF.

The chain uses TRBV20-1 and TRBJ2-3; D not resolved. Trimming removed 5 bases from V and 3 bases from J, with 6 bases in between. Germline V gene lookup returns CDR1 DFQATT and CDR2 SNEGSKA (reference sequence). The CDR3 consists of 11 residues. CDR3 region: CSAGRTDTQYF. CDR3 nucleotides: TGCAGTGCTGGCAGGACAGATACGCAGTATTTT.

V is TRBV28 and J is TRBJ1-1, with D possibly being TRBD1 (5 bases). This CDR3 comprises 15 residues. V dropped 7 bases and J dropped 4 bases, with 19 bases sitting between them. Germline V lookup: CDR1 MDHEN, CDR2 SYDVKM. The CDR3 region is CASTGSSGGGTEAFF. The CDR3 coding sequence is TGTGCCAGCACTGGCTCGTCGGGGGGTGGCACTGAAGCTTTCTTT. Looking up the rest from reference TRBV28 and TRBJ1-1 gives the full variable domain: DVKVTQSSRYLVKRTGEKVFLECVQDMDHENMFWYRQDPGLGLRLIYFSYDVKMKEKGDIPEGYSVSREKKERFSLILESASTNQTSMYLCASTGSSGGGTEAFFGQGTRLTVV.

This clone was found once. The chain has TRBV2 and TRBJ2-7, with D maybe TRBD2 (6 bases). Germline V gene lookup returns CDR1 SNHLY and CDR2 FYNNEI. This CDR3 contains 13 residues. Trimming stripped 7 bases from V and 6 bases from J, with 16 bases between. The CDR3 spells CASIREQGSEQYF. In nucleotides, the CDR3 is TGTGCCAGCATACGGGAGCAAGGGTCCGAGCAGTACTTC.

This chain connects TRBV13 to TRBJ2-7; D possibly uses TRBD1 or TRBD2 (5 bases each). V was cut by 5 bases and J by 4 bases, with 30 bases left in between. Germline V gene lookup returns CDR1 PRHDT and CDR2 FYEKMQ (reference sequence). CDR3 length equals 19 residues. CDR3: CASSQGAGVSSSPSYEQYF. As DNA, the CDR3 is TGTGCCAGCAGCCAGGGCGCTGGAGTGTCGTCTAGCCCCAGTTACGAGCAGTACTTC.

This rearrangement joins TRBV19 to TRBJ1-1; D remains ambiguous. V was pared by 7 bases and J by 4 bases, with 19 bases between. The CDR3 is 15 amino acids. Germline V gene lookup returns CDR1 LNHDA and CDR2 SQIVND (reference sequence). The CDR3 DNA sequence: TGTGCCAGTACCGCAGACATCCCAGCAGGCACTGAAGCTTTCTTT. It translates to CASTADIPAGTEAFF.

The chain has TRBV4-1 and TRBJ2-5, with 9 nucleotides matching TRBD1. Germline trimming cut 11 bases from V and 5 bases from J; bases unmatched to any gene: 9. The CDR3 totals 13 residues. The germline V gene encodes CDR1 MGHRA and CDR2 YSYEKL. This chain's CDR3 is CAVSDRGSETQYF. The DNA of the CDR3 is TGCGCCGTCAGCGACAGGGGGTCCGAGACCCAGTACTTC.

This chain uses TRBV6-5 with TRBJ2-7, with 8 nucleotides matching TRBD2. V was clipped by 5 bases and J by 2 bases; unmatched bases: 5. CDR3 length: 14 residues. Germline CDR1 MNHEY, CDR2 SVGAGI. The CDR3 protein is CASSTPGLAYEQYF. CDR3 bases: TGTGCCAGCAGTACCCCGGGACTAGCCTACGAGCAGTACTTC.

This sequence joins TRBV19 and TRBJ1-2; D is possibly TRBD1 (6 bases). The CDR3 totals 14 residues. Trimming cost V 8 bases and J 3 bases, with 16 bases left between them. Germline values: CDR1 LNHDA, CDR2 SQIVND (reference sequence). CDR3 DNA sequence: TGTGCCAGTGGGTCTGGGGGCGCGGACTATGGCTACACCTTC. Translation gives CASGSGGADYGYTF.

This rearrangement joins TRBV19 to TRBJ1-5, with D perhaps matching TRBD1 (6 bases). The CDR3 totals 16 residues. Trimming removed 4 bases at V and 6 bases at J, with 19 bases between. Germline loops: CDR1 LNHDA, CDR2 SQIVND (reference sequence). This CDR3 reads CASSTRRGDWFQPQHF. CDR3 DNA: TGTGCCAGTAGTACCCGGAGGGGGGATTGGTTTCAGCCCCAGCATTTT.

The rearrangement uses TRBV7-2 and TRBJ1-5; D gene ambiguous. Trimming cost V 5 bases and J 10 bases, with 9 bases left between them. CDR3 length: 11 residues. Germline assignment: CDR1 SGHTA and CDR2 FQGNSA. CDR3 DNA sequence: TGTGCCAGCAGCCTCTCAGGTCCCCAGCATTTT. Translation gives CASSLSGPQHF.

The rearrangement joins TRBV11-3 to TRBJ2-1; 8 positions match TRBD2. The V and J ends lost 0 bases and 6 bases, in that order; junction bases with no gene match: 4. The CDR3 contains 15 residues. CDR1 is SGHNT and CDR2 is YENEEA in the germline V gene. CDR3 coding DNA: TGTGCCAGCAGCTTAGACGGGAGGGCCGCCAATGAGCAGTTCTTC. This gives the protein CASSLDGRAANEQFF.

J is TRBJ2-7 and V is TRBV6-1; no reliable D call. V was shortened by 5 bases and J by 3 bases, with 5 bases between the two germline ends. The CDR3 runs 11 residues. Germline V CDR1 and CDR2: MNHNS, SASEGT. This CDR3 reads CASSYDYEQYF. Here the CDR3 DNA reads TGTGCCAGCAGTTACGACTACGAGCAGTACTTC.

Here the CDR3 DNA reads TGTGCCAGCAGTTCGGGAAGTGGAGGAGAGACCCAGTACTTC. Its protein is CASSSGSGGETQYF. The V call is TRBV7-9, the J call TRBJ2-5, with D tentatively TRBD2 (5 bases). Germline V gene data show CDR1 as SEHNR and CDR2 as FQNEAQ (reference sequence). The CDR3 totals 14 residues. Trimming stripped 6 bases from V and 4 bases from J, with 15 bases between.

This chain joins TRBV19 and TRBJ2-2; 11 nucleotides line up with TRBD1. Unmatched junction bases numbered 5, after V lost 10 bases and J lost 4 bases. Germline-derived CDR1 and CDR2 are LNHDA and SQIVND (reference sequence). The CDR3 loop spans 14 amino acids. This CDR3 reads CATSGTGGTGELFF. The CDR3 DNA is TGTGCCACATCCGGGACAGGGGGCACCGGGGAGCTGTTTTTT.

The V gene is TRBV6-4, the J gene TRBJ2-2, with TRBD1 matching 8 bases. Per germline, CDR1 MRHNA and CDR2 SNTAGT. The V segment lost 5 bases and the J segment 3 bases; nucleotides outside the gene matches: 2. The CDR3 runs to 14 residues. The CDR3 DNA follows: TGTGCCAGCAGTTTGACAGGGGACACCGGGGAGCTGTTTTTT. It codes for CASSLTGDTGELFF.

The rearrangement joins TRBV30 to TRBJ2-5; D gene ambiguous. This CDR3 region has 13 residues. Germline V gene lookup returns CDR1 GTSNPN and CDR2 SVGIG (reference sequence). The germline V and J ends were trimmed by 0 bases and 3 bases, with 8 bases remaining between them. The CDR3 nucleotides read TGTGCCTGGAGTGTCGTGGCAGAAGAGACCCAGTACTTC. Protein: CAWSVVAEETQYF.

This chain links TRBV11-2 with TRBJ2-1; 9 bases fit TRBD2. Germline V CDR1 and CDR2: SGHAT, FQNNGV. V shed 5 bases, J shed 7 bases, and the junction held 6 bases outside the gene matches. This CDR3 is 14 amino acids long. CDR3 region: CASSSLSGRNEQFF. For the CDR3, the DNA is TGTGCCAGCAGCAGTCTAAGCGGGAGGAATGAGCAGTTCTTC. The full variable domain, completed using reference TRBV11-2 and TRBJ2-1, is EAGVAQSPRYKIIEKRQSVAFWCNPISGHATLYWYQQILGQGPKLLIQFQNNGVVDDSQLPKDRFSAERLKGVDSTLKIQPAKLEDSAVYLCASSSLSGRNEQFFGPGTRLTVL.

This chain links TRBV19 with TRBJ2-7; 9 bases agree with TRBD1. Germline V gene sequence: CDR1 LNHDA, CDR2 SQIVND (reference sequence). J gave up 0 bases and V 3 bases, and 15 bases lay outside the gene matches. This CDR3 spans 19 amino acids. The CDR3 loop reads CASSIKAGTGSPSSYEQYF. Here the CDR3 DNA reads TGTGCCAGTAGTATTAAGGCCGGGACAGGGAGCCCCAGCTCCTACGAGCAGTACTTC.

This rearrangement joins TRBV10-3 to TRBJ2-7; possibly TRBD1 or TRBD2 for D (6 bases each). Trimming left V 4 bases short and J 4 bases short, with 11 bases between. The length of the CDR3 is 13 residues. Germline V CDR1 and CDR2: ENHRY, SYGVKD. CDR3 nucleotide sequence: TGTGCCATCAGTGGGCAGGGGAGGTACGAGCAGTACTTC. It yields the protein CAISGQGRYEQYF.